This TCR beta chain appears in the sequencing data of a study of T cell responses to AZD1222 COVID-19 vaccine. Study information: It was second doses at about 4 or about 12 weeks that were pooled.

Study conclusions and caveats: Mostly white British, mostly female donors; authors suggested clonal diversity may be underestimated. The study found vaccine-associated CD4 TCRs spanning spike, dominant at 160-218 and 743-854. Per reports, nearly half of all spike-specific TCRs target regions that are unmutated in variants.

Concerning this clone itself: Its antigen is still unknown.

Some clones are missing from TCRdb's copy, which holds only in-frame ones; the method was immunoSEQ multiplex PCR. The data contain about 96,000 clones, around 89% of them singletons. This CDR3 contains 16 residues. Germline V CDR1 and CDR2: LGHDT, YNNKEL (reference sequence). The germline V and J ends were trimmed by 4 bases and 5 bases, with 17 bases remaining between them. The specimen comprised peripheral blood, sampled on day 0 of AZD1222 vaccination. The receptor comes from an adult in good health. This chain uses TRBV3-1 (or the pseudogene TRBV3-2) with TRBJ2-2; the D is unclear. The CDR3 sequence is CASSPYGYGRTGELFF. CDR3 nucleotides: TGTGCCAGCAGCCCCTACGGTTACGGGCGGACCGGGGAGCTGTTTTTT.